The clone carrying this TCR beta chain was counted between two and nine times. CDR1 is LGHDT and CDR2 is YNNKEL in the germline V gene (reference sequence). V was cut by 0 bases and J by 6 bases, with 12 bases left in between. This CDR3 spans 15 amino acids. TCRdb called the RT-PCR reads again in MiXCR, with one record for every CDR3 protein. The table shows roughly 150,000 distinct CDR3 sequences, with approximately 22% occurring only once. This specimen comes from a study of patients and donors after allogeneic stem cell transplantation. Sample: blood, either unsorted or a sorted T cell fraction (not recorded which). The source is a human donor who was either an allogeneic HSCT recipient or a stem cell or donor lymphocyte infusion donor (not recorded which). It is not recorded whose cells these are; they may come from a transplant donor. This sequence joins TRBV3-1 and TRBJ2-1; tentative D call: TRBD2 (7 bases). The CDR3 region has the DNA TGTGCCAGCAGCCAAGATTATGCGGGGGCCAATGAGCAGTTCTTC. Its protein product is CASSQDYAGANEQFF.